These T cell receptor beta chains were read from a single sample in a study of radiotherapy plus CTLA-4 blockade in lung cancer. Measured with immunoSEQ multiplex PCR; TCRdb has only the in-frame clones, and not every one. The sample holds some 73,000 clones, over 65% seen once. The sample consisted of peripheral blood, taken from a patient treated with radiotherapy plus ipilimumab. The source is a human donor with non-small cell lung cancer whose response to radiotherapy plus ipilimumab could not be evaluated. CDR3s include the opening cysteine and the closing phenylalanine or tryptophan.

J | V | CDR3
TRBJ2-1 | TRBV7-2 | CASSLGLRSGGAYNEQFF
TRBJ2-5 | TRBV6-6 | CASSYPGTVQETQYF
TRBJ1-2 | TRBV5-1 | CASSPGQGAMSGYTF
TRBJ2-3 | TRBV19 | CASSRGWVREGTDTQYF
TRBJ2-1 | TRBV7-9 | CASSPRVAGGGYNEQFF
TRBJ2-4 | TRBV28 | CASSQLAGGVRNIQYF
TRBJ1-5 | TRBV7-9 | CASSFNRDQPQHF
TRBJ1-2 | TRBV19 | CASSMGDSNYGYTF
TRBJ2-2 | TRBV28 | CAGLARNTGELFF
TRBJ2-1 | TRBV7-2 | CASSLARGNEQFF
TRBJ1-2 | TRBV7-2 | CASSFGGGGADYGYTF